This passage covers 15 T cell receptor beta chains from one sample sequenced in a study of T cells expressing NK-cell markers. TCRdb reprocessed the 5' RACE reads and reports one entry per CDR3 protein, with no DNA. This sample lists approximately 110,000 distinct CDR3 sequences; its ten largest clones have approximately 18%. The specimen was blood T cells: a sorted CD56 or NKG2C T cell subset, CD4+ or CD8+ T cells, or bulk PBMC T cells (not recorded which). Receptors were obtained from a woman aged 18-69 years in good health.

V usage is TRBV18 and J usage is TRBJ2-1. Germline CDR1 and CDR2: KGHSH and LQKENI. This CDR3 spans 15 amino acids. CDR3 sequence reads: CASSPDRGPYNEQFF.

V is TRBV7-8 and J is TRBJ1-6. The germline V gene has CDR1 SGHVS and CDR2 FQNEAQ. CDR3 size: 16 residues. The CDR3 sequence is CASSSTGGSYNSPLHF.

CDR3 sequence reads: CASSPSPSGGYQETQYF. V usage is TRBV4-1 and J usage is TRBJ2-5; the D gene TCRdb calls, TRBD2, cannot be checked with no DNA. CDR3 length: 17 amino acids. Germline CDR1 MGHRA, CDR2 YSYEKL.

The chain recombines TRBV19 with TRBJ2-2; as DNA is missing, the TRBD1 call by TCRdb cannot be tested. Germline V gives CDR1 LNHDA, CDR2 SQIVND (reference sequence). The CDR3 contains 14 residues. The CDR3: CASSPPTGYGELFF.

V and J are TRBV30 and TRBJ1-5. This CDR3 region has 14 residues. In germline, CDR1 is GTSNPN, CDR2 SVGIG (reference sequence). CDR3: CAWGRGQRDQPQHF.

This chain uses TRBV12-3 or TRBV12-4 with TRBJ2-5; TCRdb names TRBD2, which stays unverified in the absence of DNA. CDR3 length equals 18 residues. The CDR3 sequence is CASSLATGLAEEQETQYF.

The V call is TRBV19, the J call TRBJ2-7. CDR3 length equals 13 residues. Germline V lookup: CDR1 LNHDA, CDR2 SQIVND (reference sequence). The CDR3 loop reads CASSHGLSYEQYF.

This chain joins TRBV12-3 or TRBV12-4 and TRBJ2-5; TCRdb indicates TRBD2, and absent DNA this call remains unverified. The CDR3 has 15 residues. This CDR3 is CASSHSDSGRETQYF.

CDR3 sequence: CASSPGQSAYEQYF. The chain combines TRBV28 with TRBJ2-7; lacking DNA, the TRBD1 call made by TCRdb goes unchecked. Germline assignment: CDR1 MDHEN and CDR2 SYDVKM. CDR3 size: 14 residues. Drawing the rest from reference TRBV28 and TRBJ2-7, the complete variable domain is DVKVTQSSRYLVKRTGEKVFLECVQDMDHENMFWYRQDPGLGLRLIYFSYDVKMKEKGDIPEGYSVSREKKERFSLILESASTNQTSMYLCASSPGQSAYEQYFGPGTRLTVT.

This sequence joins TRBV30 and TRBJ1-1. The CDR3 is 13 residues long. Germline CDR1 GTSNPN, CDR2 SVGIG (reference sequence). CDR3: CAWEGGVNTEAFF.

This chain links TRBV20-1 with TRBJ1-2; the TCRdb D gene call, TRBD1, has no DNA to confirm it. This CDR3 contains 13 residues. Germline V lookup: CDR1 DFQATT, CDR2 SNEGSKA (reference sequence). This chain's CDR3 is CSRSGEGDYGYTF.

The chain has TRBV5-1 and TRBJ2-7; no DNA is available, so the TRBD1 call from TCRdb remains unchecked. There are 14 residues in the CDR3. Per the germline V gene, CDR1 is SGHRS and CDR2 is YFSETQ. The CDR3 protein is CASSSTGVPYEQYF.

This sequence joins TRBV28 and TRBJ2-5; TCRdb reports TRBD2, a call that lacks DNA to check it against. The CDR3 is 14 residues long. Germline CDR1 is MDHEN and CDR2 is SYDVKM. The CDR3 loop is CASSQRAGWETQYF.

The J gene is TRBJ2-1, the V gene TRBV5-1; with no DNA, the TCRdb D assignment of TRBD2 cannot be verified. Germline CDR1 SGHRS, CDR2 YFSETQ. The CDR3 has 17 residues. The CDR3 is CASSRTLGLAGDNEQFF.

The chain has TRBV12-3 or TRBV12-4 and TRBJ2-5; TCRdb indicates TRBD2, and absent DNA this call remains unverified. CDR3 length equals 13 residues. The CDR3 is CASTPRAEETQYF.